One T cell receptor (beta chain) is described in this entry. No antigen is known for it. Researchers ran the PCR with 60 Vbeta and 13 Jbeta primers. Profiling relied on immunoSEQ multiplex PCR, and the TCRdb table lists in-frame clones only, not all of them. Here the sample spans about 180,000 clones, roughly 80% being singletons. This record comes from a study of cytomegalovirus exposure and HLA in healthy donors. General observations from the study: It was assumed in the presence/absence analyses that sequencing depth was roughly uniform across donors. Highly shared sequence variants in one cluster were likely a sequencing artifact.

The receptor was isolated from a man in his forties or fifties in good health and CMV-seronegative. Sequenced input: PBMCs.

The CDR3 bases are TGCGCCAGCAGCTCCGGGGAAAGGTGGGTGGAGCAGTACTTC. The encoded protein is CASSSGERWVEQYF. V gene TRBV5-1 combines with J gene TRBJ2-7; a possible D gene is TRBD2 (5 bases). CDR1 and CDR2 from the germline V gene are SGHRS and YFSETQ. CDR3 size: 14 residues. V was trimmed by 3 bases and J by 7 bases, leaving 17 bases between them.